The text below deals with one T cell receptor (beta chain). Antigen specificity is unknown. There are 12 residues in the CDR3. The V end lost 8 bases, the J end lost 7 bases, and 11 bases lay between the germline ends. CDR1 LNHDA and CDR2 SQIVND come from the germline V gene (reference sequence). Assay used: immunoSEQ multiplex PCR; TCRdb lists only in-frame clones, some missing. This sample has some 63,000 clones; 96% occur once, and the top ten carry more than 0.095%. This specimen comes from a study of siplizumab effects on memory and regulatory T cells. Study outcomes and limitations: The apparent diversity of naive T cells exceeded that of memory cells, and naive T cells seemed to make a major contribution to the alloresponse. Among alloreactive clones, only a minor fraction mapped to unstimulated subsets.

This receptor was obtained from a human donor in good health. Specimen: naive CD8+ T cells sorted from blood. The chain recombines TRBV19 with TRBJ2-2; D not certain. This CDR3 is CASRAGGGELFF. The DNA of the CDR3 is TGTGCCAGTCGGGCCGGCGGCGGGGAGCTGTTTTTT.